Following are 30 T cell receptor beta chains from one sample sequenced in a study of post-analysis software for immune sequencing data. Notes on the study in general: About 5 TRBV segments, including TRBV5-6, TRBV5-1 and TRBV20-1, were more frequent in patients than controls.

Presence of unique molecular identifiers characterized the TCR beta cDNA libraries. TCRdb reprocessed the PCR reads with MiXCR, giving one entry per CDR3 protein. The table shows about 820,000 distinct CDR3 sequences, with roughly 50% occurring only once. Their cognate antigens are unknown. Specimen: blood. These receptors were collected from a girl under 18 with multiple sclerosis.

The J gene is TRBJ2-4, the V gene TRBV29-1, with D possibly called TRBD1 or TRBD2 (5 bases each). With the DNA end fitting TRBJ2-7 better, the J assignment may be wrong. Germline values: CDR1 SQVTM, CDR2 ANQGSEA. The CDR3 sequence is 13 residues long. The CDR3 loop reads CSVSGRTFYEQYF. CDR3 coding DNA: TGCAGCGTTTCGGGACGGACATTCTACGAGCAGTACTTC.

A few counts support this clonotype. The chain couples TRBV7-6 to TRBJ2-3, with D unresolved. The V end was cut by 3 bases, the J end by 2 bases, with 12 bases between. The CDR3 is 15 amino acids. The germline CDR1 and CDR2 sequences are SGHVS and FNYEAQ. The CDR3 region is CASSFSASYTDTQYF. The CDR3 DNA is TGTGCCAGCAGCTTTTCGGCCAGCTACACAGATACGCAGTATTTT.

This sequence joins TRBV20-1 and TRBJ2-7; D gene unclear. Trimming shortened V by 5 bases and J by 3 bases, and 11 bases separated the two germline ends. CDR3 length equals 12 residues. Germline lookup yields CDR1 DFQATT and CDR2 SNEGSKA (reference sequence). The CDR3 protein is CSASGLNYEQYF. DNA for the CDR3: TGCAGTGCTTCCGGGCTAAACTACGAGCAGTACTTC.

This clonotype was observed a handful of times. The CDR3 loop is CAISGRENTEAFF. As DNA, the CDR3 is TGTGCCATCAGTGGTCGGGAGAACACTGAAGCTTTCTTT. The rearrangement joins TRBV10-3 to TRBJ1-1; D is ambiguous. From germline, CDR1 is ENHRY and CDR2 SYGVKD. The CDR3 is made up of 13 amino acids. With 4 bases removed from V and 1 base from J, the gap between germline ends came to 7 bases.

This chain links TRBV29-1 with TRBJ1-1; TRBD1 agrees at 7 bases. J gave up 1 base and V 4 bases, and 9 bases lay outside the gene matches. The length of the CDR3 is 15 residues. The V gene's germline CDR1 is SQVTM and CDR2 ANQGSEA. The CDR3: CSVVTDRATNTEAFF. The CDR3 DNA sequence: TGCAGCGTTGTTACAGACAGGGCAACGAACACTGAAGCTTTCTTT.

The count of this clonotype is one. The CDR3 DNA reads as TGTGCCAGCAGCTTAGCCTTACAGGGGAGGACGTACGAGCAGTACTTC. It translates to CASSLALQGRTYEQYF. The gene calls are TRBV7-9 and TRBJ2-7; a possible D gene is TRBD1 (7 bases). Trimming removed 0 bases at V and 4 bases at J, with 16 bases between. The germline gives CDR1 SEHNR, CDR2 FQNEAQ (reference sequence). The CDR3 is 16 residues long.

This CDR3 is CSVEGGPGQGNNEQFF. In DNA form, the CDR3 reads TGCAGCGTTGAAGGGGGTCCGGGACAGGGAAACAATGAGCAGTTCTTC. The V gene is TRBV29-1, the J gene TRBJ2-1; 9 nucleotides line up with TRBD1. In germline, CDR1 is SQVTM, CDR2 ANQGSEA. There are 16 residues in the CDR3. Trimming at V came to 1 base and at J to 5 bases, leaving 9 bases not matched to a gene.

The V and J genes are TRBV7-8 and TRBJ1-5; D unresolved. This CDR3 is 14 amino acids long. Trimming removed 6 bases from V and 1 base from J, with 10 bases in between. CDR1 is SGHVS, CDR2 FQNEAQ, per germline. CDR3 in DNA: TGTGCCAGCAGGATGGGCGCAAGCAATCAGCCCCAGCATTTT. Its translation is CASRMGASNQPQHF.

This chain uses TRBV15 with TRBJ2-1; 10 positions agree with TRBD2. V dropped 2 bases and J dropped 4; count of bases not matched to a gene: 5. There are 16 residues in the CDR3. CDR1 and CDR2 from the germline V gene are LNHNV and YYDKDF (reference sequence). CDR3 bases: TGTGCCACCAGCAGAAGAGCGGGAGGGGGATACAATGAGCAGTTCTTC. Protein: CATSRRAGGGYNEQFF.

CDR3: CASNEQVTGANVLTF. Here the CDR3 DNA reads TGTGCCAGCAACGAACAGGTAACCGGGGCCAACGTCCTGACTTTC. The chain joins TRBV5-6 to TRBJ2-6, with D tentatively TRBD1 (5 bases). Trimming left V 6 bases short and J 4 bases short, with 14 bases between. This CDR3 region has 15 residues. From germline, CDR1 is SGHDT and CDR2 YYEEEE. Combining the CDR3 with reference TRBV5-6 and TRBJ2-6 gives the whole variable domain DAGVTQSPTHLIKTRGQQVTLRCSPKSGHDTVSWYQQALGQGPQFIFQYYEEEERQRGNFPDRFSGHQFPNYSSELNVNALLLGDSALYLCASNEQVTGANVLTFGAGSRLTVL.

The V and J genes are TRBV12-3 or TRBV12-4 and TRBJ1-2; 9 bases are a match to TRBD1. Losses at the gene ends were 4 bases for V and 3 bases for J; bases not matched to a gene: 9. The CDR3 is made up of 16 amino acids. Here the CDR3 DNA reads TGTGCCAGCAGTTGGATGGGACAGGGCGTATACTATGGCTACACCTTC. As protein: CASSWMGQGVYYGYTF.

This chain uses TRBV15 with TRBJ2-1; D unresolved. Germline CDR1 is LNHNV and CDR2 is YYDKDF (reference sequence). Trimming pared 7 bases from V and 8 bases from J, leaving 12 bases between. The CDR3 sequence is 12 residues long. The CDR3 nucleotides read TGTGCCACCAAAGCGCACAACTATGAGCAGTTCTTC. It encodes CATKAHNYEQFF.

This clonotype was seen a handful of times. The V gene is TRBV29-1, the J gene TRBJ2-1; D is possibly TRBD2 (6 bases). Germline V gives CDR1 SQVTM, CDR2 ANQGSEA. The CDR3 has 15 amino acids. V shed 7 bases and J shed 8 bases, with 24 bases lying between them. The CDR3 spells CSAAGGSSPRYEQFF. The CDR3 coding sequence is TGCAGCGCGGCCGGGGGTAGCAGCCCTAGGTATGAGCAGTTCTTC.

This chain joins TRBV20-1 and TRBJ2-1, with D perhaps matching TRBD1 or TRBD2 (6 bases each). CDR1 and CDR2 (germline): DFQATT, SNEGSKA (reference sequence). Trimming cost V 2 bases and J 3 bases, with 23 bases left between them. This CDR3 contains 18 residues. In nucleotides, the CDR3 is TGCAGTGCTAGATTCGGGGGCGGAAGGGCCTTAGTCTACAATGAGCAGTTCTTC. Residues: CSARFGGGRALVYNEQFF.

This clonotype was counted only a few times. This sequence joins TRBV9 and TRBJ2-7, with 7 bases matching TRBD2. Germline CDR1 and CDR2: SGDLS and YYNGEE. The ends lost 4 bases at V and 2 bases at J; junction bases unmatched: 9. The CDR3 has 15 residues. The DNA of the CDR3 is TGTGCCAGCAGCTTGCTAGCGGAGGCAACCTACGAGCAGTACTTC. It is translated as CASSLLAEATYEQYF.

J is TRBJ2-7 and V is TRBV20-1; TRBD2 matches at 7 bases. Germline CDR1 is DFQATT and CDR2 is SNEGSKA (reference sequence). V shed 1 base, J shed 3 bases, and the junction held 9 bases outside the gene matches. This CDR3 is 15 amino acids long. Here the CDR3 reads CSARVGWEGNYEQYF. CDR3 nucleotide sequence: TGCAGTGCTAGAGTAGGGTGGGAGGGCAACTACGAGCAGTACTTC.

V gene TRBV6-6 combines with J gene TRBJ1-2, with D tentatively TRBD1 (5 bases). The V end was cut by 5 bases, the J end by 2 bases, with 12 bases between. The CDR3 is 14 residues long. Per germline, CDR1 MNHNY and CDR2 SVGAGI (reference sequence). The CDR3 sequence is CASSRGAQNYGYTF. DNA of the CDR3: TGTGCCAGCAGTCGAGGGGCACAGAACTATGGCTACACCTTC.

This clonotype has only a few counts. The rearrangement links TRBV6-1 to TRBJ1-2, with D tentatively TRBD1 (5 bases). CDR3 length: 13 residues. Germline assignment: CDR1 MNHNS and CDR2 SASEGT. V lost 3 bases and J 4 bases, leaving 9 bases between the germline ends. The CDR3 reads CASSEEGLYGYTF. The CDR3 bases are TGTGCCAGCAGTGAGGAGGGACTCTATGGCTACACCTTC.

This sequence joins TRBV30 and TRBJ1-5; no firm D call. This CDR3 contains 14 residues. Germline V CDR1 and CDR2: GTSNPN, SVGIG (reference sequence). V was cut by 2 bases and J by 4 bases, with 12 bases left in between. The DNA for the CDR3 is TGTGCCTGGAGTAGCGTGGCGGGGAATCAGCCCCAGCATTTT. Residues: CAWSSVAGNQPQHF.

This clonotype appeared a few times. The V call is TRBV7-3, the J call TRBJ1-2, with D tentatively TRBD1 (6 bases). This CDR3 is built from 15 residues. The V end lost 2 bases, the J end lost 6 bases, and 16 bases lay between the germline ends. Germline V lookup: CDR1 SGHTA, CDR2 FQGTGA. CDR3 nucleotide sequence: TGTGCCAGCAGCTTAGATGGCAGGGGTTTCGATGGCTACACCTTC. Encoded protein: CASSLDGRGFDGYTF.

The chain employs TRBV5-1 and TRBJ2-5; 8 bases are a match to TRBD2. This CDR3 has 14 amino acids. V shed 4 bases, J shed 6 bases, and the junction held 8 bases outside the gene matches. In germline, CDR1 is SGHRS, CDR2 YFSETQ. The CDR3 sequence: CASSDAAGGKTQYF. CDR3 DNA sequence: TGCGCCAGCAGCGACGCCGCGGGAGGAAAGACCCAGTACTTC.

V and J are TRBV20-1 and TRBJ2-4; D might be TRBD2 (6 bases). Trimming shortened V by 1 base and J by 13 bases, and 20 bases separated the two germline ends. The CDR3 spans 14 residues. Germline assignment: CDR1 DFQATT and CDR2 SNEGSKA (reference sequence). CDR3 DNA: TGCAGTGCTAGAGCCCCGGGGGTCCACAATGAGCAGTACTTC. Protein product: CSARAPGVHNEQYF.

The CDR3 region has the DNA TGCGCCAGCAGCCTGGGACGGGTAAGGGAGACCCAGTACTTC. Its translation is CASSLGRVRETQYF. The chain links TRBV5-1 to TRBJ2-5; D possibly uses TRBD1 or TRBD2 (5 bases each). V lost 4 bases, J lost 5 bases, and 15 bases lay in between. Germline V gene lookup returns CDR1 SGHRS and CDR2 YFSETQ. The CDR3 has 14 amino acids. Full variable domain (missing parts from reference TRBV5-1 and TRBJ2-5): KAGVTQTPRYLIKTRGQQVTLSCSPISGHRSVSWYQQTPGQGLQFLFEYFSETQRNKGNFPGRFSGRQFSNSRSEMNVSTLELGDSALYLCASSLGRVRETQYFGPGTRLLVL.

The V and J genes are TRBV4-1 and TRBJ2-5; 8 bases fit TRBD1. CDR1 is MGHRA, CDR2 YSYEKL, per germline. The junction had 9 bases not matched to a gene; V was cut back by 0 bases and J by 12 bases. This CDR3 has 14 residues. The chain's CDR3 is CASSQELGQGAKYF. DNA of the CDR3: TGCGCCAGCAGCCAAGAATTAGGGCAGGGGGCGAAGTACTTC.

The CDR3 coding sequence is TGTGCCAGCAGCCCCCTCCGGACAGGGCAGGACTATGGCTACACCTTC. It codes for CASSPLRTGQDYGYTF. This sequence joins TRBV3-1 and TRBJ1-2; TRBD1 matches 8 bases. This CDR3 has 16 residues. Germline V gene sequence: CDR1 LGHDT, CDR2 YNNKEL (reference sequence). The trim removed 4 bases at V and 3 bases at J, leaving 10 bases unmatched.

On this clonotype itself: One end of the junction does not line up with germline, which may come from a read error. This rearrangement joins TRBV7-9 to TRBJ2-5; D possibly corresponds to TRBD1 (5 bases). The germline V gene encodes CDR1 SEHNR and CDR2 FQNEAQ (reference sequence). The CDR3 totals 16 residues. The CDR3, as DNA: TGTGCCGGCAGCCTAATTCCGACAGCCCCCCAAGAGACCCAGTACTTC. This gives the protein CAGSLIPTAPQETQYF. Full variable domain (missing parts from reference TRBV7-9 and TRBJ2-5): DTGVSQNPRHKITKRGQNVTFRCDPISEHNRLYWYRQTLGQGPEFLTYFQNEAQLEKSRLLSDRFSAERPKGSFSTLEIQRTEQGDSAMYLCAGSLIPTAPQETQYFGPGTRLLVL.

The chain carries TRBV29-1 and TRBJ2-1, with D tentatively TRBD1 or TRBD2 (5 bases each). This CDR3 region has 14 residues. The germline CDR1 and CDR2 sequences are SQVTM and ANQGSEA. V was clipped by 7 bases and J by 8 bases, with 21 bases between them. CDR3: CSAYWDDVVDEQFF. For the CDR3, the DNA is TGCAGCGCCTATTGGGACGACGTGGTTGATGAGCAGTTCTTC.

This clonotype occurred a few times. The chain has TRBV3-1 and TRBJ1-4, with TRBD1 as a possible D gene (6 bases). The CDR3 runs 16 residues. V was pared by 4 bases and J by 3 bases, with 15 bases between. Germline loops: CDR1 LGHDT, CDR2 YNNKEL (reference sequence). For the CDR3, the DNA is TGTGCCAGCAGCCCCTCCCAGGGGAGGGCTAATGAAAAACTGTTTTTT. It encodes CASSPSQGRANEKLFF.

This chain connects TRBV29-1 to TRBJ2-7; TRBD2 aligns across 7 bases. This CDR3 spans 12 amino acids. J was trimmed by 5 bases and V by 0 bases; bases with no gene match: 1. Germline CDR1 reads SQVTM; CDR2 reads ANQGSEA. The CDR3 spells CSVEDGGDEQYF. CDR3 coding DNA: TGCAGCGTTGAAGATGGGGGGGACGAGCAGTACTTC.

The chain has TRBV25-1 and TRBJ2-7; D not certain. Deletions cut 3 bases from V and 3 bases from J, with 9 bases between. Germline assignment: CDR1 MGHDK and CDR2 SYGVNS. This CDR3 is built from 13 residues. CDR3 sequence (DNA): TGTGCCAGCAGTGACAGACACCTCTACGAGCAGTACTTC. Translation gives CASSDRHLYEQYF.